Listed here are 9 T cell receptor beta chains from one sample, sequenced in a study of blood T cell repertoires in COVID-19. TCRdb keeps only in-frame clones here, not all; method: immunoSEQ multiplex PCR. This sample has tens of thousands of clones; roughly 90% occur once, and the top ten carry approximately 2.5%. Sequenced material: peripheral blood. Receptor source: a human donor in a cohort sampled during active COVID-19.

V is TRBV18 and J is TRBJ2-7; 12 bases align to TRBD2. Germline V gene data show CDR1 as KGHSH and CDR2 as LQKENI. This CDR3 region has 15 residues. V lost 3 bases and J lost 7; bases outside the gene matches: 7. The CDR3, as DNA: TGTGCCAGCTCACCTCGACTAGCGGGGGCGTGGGAGCAGTACTTC. The encoded protein is CASSPRLAGAWEQYF. Using reference TRBV18 and TRBJ2-7 for the parts outside the CDR3, the full variable domain is NAGVMQNPRHLVRRRGQEARLRCSPMKGHSHVYWYRQLPEEGLKFMVYLQKENIIDESGMPKERFSAEFPKEGPSILRIQQVVRGDSAAYFCASSPRLAGAWEQYFGPGTRLTVT.

This clone was picked up one time. The V and J genes are TRBV18 and TRBJ2-7, with 7 bases that match TRBD1. The V gene end was trimmed by 4 bases and the J gene end by 1 base; junction bases not matched to a gene: 7. There are 15 residues in the CDR3. The germline V gene encodes CDR1 KGHSH and CDR2 LQKENI. The CDR3 nucleotides are TGTGCCAGCTCACAACCGGGACAGCCATCCTACGAGCAGTACTTC. It specifies CASSQPGQPSYEQYF. The full variable domain, in which reference TRBV18 and TRBJ2-7 provide the parts outside the CDR3, is NAGVMQNPRHLVRRRGQEARLRCSPMKGHSHVYWYRQLPEEGLKFMVYLQKENIIDESGMPKERFSAEFPKEGPSILRIQQVVRGDSAAYFCASSQPGQPSYEQYFGPGTRLTVT.

This chain uses TRBV23-1 with TRBJ2-7; TRBD2 might be the D (6 bases). TRBV23-1 is an ORF, with its function uncertain. This CDR3 contains 13 residues. Trimming pared 4 bases from V and 2 bases from J, leaving 9 bases between. In nucleotides, the CDR3 is TGCGCCAGCAGTCCGGGGGACCCCTACGAGCAGTACTTC. Amino acids: CASSPGDPYEQYF.

This clone was observed a single time. The chain couples TRBV18 to TRBJ1-1; a possible D gene is TRBD1 (6 bases). This CDR3 spans 15 amino acids. Germline V gene data show CDR1 as KGHSH and CDR2 as LQKENI. With 3 bases removed from V and 1 base from J, the gap between germline ends came to 12 bases. For the CDR3, the DNA is TGTGCCAGCTCACCCTCACAGGGTGGGAACACTGAAGCTTTCTTT. This gives the protein CASSPSQGGNTEAFF.

This sequence joins TRBV4-3 and TRBJ2-1; no reliable D call. Germline CDR1 and CDR2: LGHNA and YSLEER. The CDR3 consists of 13 residues. With 1 base removed from V and 6 bases from J, the gap between germline ends came to 7 bases. The CDR3 here is CASSQVVGNEQFF. In nucleotides, the CDR3 is TGCGCCAGCAGCCAAGTAGTCGGCAATGAGCAGTTCTTC.

The chain recombines TRBV4-3 with TRBJ2-7; D not certain. Germline CDR1 reads LGHNA; CDR2 reads YSLEER. Trimming cost V 0 bases and J 3 bases, with 12 bases left between them. The CDR3 covers 15 residues. For the CDR3, the DNA is TGCGCCAGCAGCCAAGAGGCCGAACAGAGCTACGAGCAGTACTTC. Translation: CASSQEAEQSYEQYF.

The chain combines TRBV28 with TRBJ2-7, with D perhaps matching TRBD2 (6 bases). V lost 7 bases and J lost 4, with 14 bases in between. This CDR3 region has 13 residues. Germline CDR1 is MDHEN and CDR2 is SYDVKM. Here the CDR3 DNA reads TGTGCCAGCACCAAGAGCGGGTCTTACGAGCAGTACTTC. Translating gives CASTKSGSYEQYF.

V and J are TRBV15 and TRBJ2-6, with a tentative D call TRBD2 (6 bases). Trimming stripped 1 base from V and 2 bases from J, with 9 bases between. Germline lookup yields CDR1 LNHNV and CDR2 YYDKDF (reference sequence). There are 16 residues in the CDR3. The CDR3 region is CATSRVGGAGANVLTF. The CDR3 coding sequence is TGTGCCACCAGCAGAGTCGGGGGTGCTGGGGCCAACGTCCTGACTTTC.

The rearrangement links TRBV6-5 to TRBJ2-7; D remains unclear. The CDR3 has 11 amino acids. Trimming pared 2 bases from V and 6 bases from J, leaving 5 bases between. Germline-derived CDR1 and CDR2 are MNHEY and SVGAGI. DNA for the CDR3: TGTGCCAGCAGTTACAGGAGCGAGCAGTACTTC. Its translation: CASSYRSEQYF.